This TCR beta chain was captured by sequencing in a study of shared clonotypes between healthy human individuals. Donors included only healthy HIV-negative adults lacking recent acute infections or vaccinations. CDR1 is WSHSY, CDR2 SAAADI, per germline. The CDR3 has 11 residues. V was pared by 5 bases and J by 4 bases, with 3 bases between. How the authors handled the data: ImmunoSEQ only sent back junction sequences with no quality scores, so filtering was done differently. Profiled with immunoSEQ multiplex PCR; TCRdb holds only in-frame clones, not every one. That table furnishes V, J and clone size, whereas the DNA furnished D and trimming. This sample has under 1,900,000 clones; about 98.5% occur once, and the top ten carry roughly 0.35%. General observations from the study: For naive CD4 cells, 4% to 5% of clonotypes were shared across a handful of donors. Relative to their counterparts shared across all four donors, non-shared clonotypes exhibited diminished generation probabilities.

Points on this clone: The antigen is not known. Additional DNA sequences in this sample encode the identical CDR3.

The receptor was isolated from a man aged 25 to 40 in good health. The sequencing sample was made of naive CD4+ T cells sorted from blood. Sample subset: CD45RA+ positively selected. The V gene is TRBV10-2, the J gene TRBJ2-1; D remains unclear. The CDR3 spells CASSQYNEQFF. Here the CDR3 DNA reads TGCGCCAGCAGTCAGTACAATGAGCAGTTCTTC.